The rows below give T cell receptor beta chains drawn from one sample of a study of T-cell memory formation after mild COVID-19. Each CDR3 protein is one row after TCRdb ran MiXCR on the 5' RACE reads. The repertoire holds about 290,000 distinct CDR3 sequences, with over 15% as singletons. Material for sequencing was PBMCs or a T cell subset sorted from them (not recorded which). The receptors here all came from a man aged 18-30 years who had mild COVID-19 (a few samples of this study predate the infection). Cell type and time point are not known. Each CDR3 is given with its conserved first and last residue. Each record gives: V gene, CDR3 length, D gene, clone size, J gene, CDR3 DNA, CDR3 protein. A D gene is named only where the DNA matches it firmly. Rows may omit the clone size; those that give it use once, few, many or a size class.

TRBV7-8,14,TRBD2,few,TRBJ2-5,TGTGCCAGCAGCCGGACTAGCGCAGAAGAGACCCAGTACTTC,CASSRTSAEETQYF
TRBV5-1,15,.,.,TRBJ2-1,TGCGCCAGCAGCTTGACGGAGGGATGGAGGAATGAGCAGTTCTTC,CASSLTEGWRNEQFF
TRBV5-1,12,.,few,TRBJ2-3,TGCGCCAGCAGCTTGGCCCAGGGAAGGGTGTATTTT,CASSLAQGRVYF
TRBV10-3,12,.,.,TRBJ2-7,TGTGCCATCAGTGACTATGACTACGAGCAGTACTTC,CAISDYDYEQYF
TRBV4-1,16,.,few,TRBJ2-2,TGCGCCAGCAGCCAAAAAACCGGGACAAACACCGGGGAGCTGTTTTTT,CASSQKTGTNTGELFF
TRBV6-2/TRBV6-3,13,.,few,TRBJ2-7,TGTGCCACCCGTCGCTGGTATGGGTACGAGCAGTACTTC,CATRRWYGYEQYF
TRBV12-3/TRBV12-4,15,.,.,TRBJ2-1,TGTGCCAGCAGTTTATCGGGTCTGAACCACAATGAGCAGTTCTTC,CASSLSGLNHNEQFF
TRBV27,14,.,few,TRBJ2-2,TGTGCCAGCAGTTTAAGGCGGGACACCGGGGAGCTGTTTTTT,CASSLRRDTGELFF
TRBV18,16,.,few,TRBJ2-2,TGTGCCAGCTCACCAAGGGCGAATGGTTTCACCGGGGAGCTGTTTTTT,CASSPRANGFTGELFF
TRBV2,15,.,.,TRBJ1-2,TGTGCCAGCAGTGCCAACTACGTCAGGGGCTATGGCTACACCTTC,CASSANYVRGYGYTF
TRBV7-8,14,.,once,TRBJ1-3,TGTGCCAGCAGCCTGGTACAGGAGGGAAACACCATATATTTT,CASSLVQEGNTIYF